Below are 7 T cell receptor beta chains sequenced from a single sample in a study of blood T cell repertoires in COVID-19. Method: immunoSEQ multiplex PCR; TCRdb's copy keeps in-frame clones and lacks some. The sample has around 62,000 clones; over 85% are singletons. The sequenced material came from peripheral blood. The origin of the receptors is a man between 65 and 79 years old with active COVID-19.

The V call is TRBV5-1, the J call TRBJ2-7; D unresolved. V was cut by 0 bases and J by 1 base, with 8 bases left in between. The germline CDR1 and CDR2 sequences are SGHRS and YFSETQ. The CDR3 totals 14 residues. The CDR3 bases are TGCGCCAGCAGCTTGGTTCCGGGTTCCTACGAGCAGTACTTC. It encodes CASSLVPGSYEQYF.

This clone has a single count. The rearrangement links TRBV6-4 to TRBJ2-7, with 9 nucleotides matching TRBD1. This CDR3 has 13 residues. The germline V gene encodes CDR1 MRHNA and CDR2 SNTAGT. V lost 7 bases, J lost 4 bases, and 5 bases stayed unmatched. The CDR3 DNA follows: TGTGCCAGCACAGACAGGGGGAGTTACGAGCAGTACTTC. Its protein is CASTDRGSYEQYF.

The chain uses TRBV7-8 and TRBJ2-4, with TRBD1 matching over 7 bases. The CDR3 covers 16 residues. Per the germline V gene, CDR1 is SGHVS and CDR2 is FQNEAQ. V was clipped by 5 bases and J by 0 bases; unmatched bases: 7. Here the CDR3 DNA reads TGTGCCAGCAGCCCTGGGACAGACCTAGCCAAAAACATTCAGTACTTC. This gives the protein CASSPGTDLAKNIQYF.

This chain links TRBV15 with TRBJ2-5; 9 nucleotides match TRBD1. CDR1 is LNHNV and CDR2 is YYDKDF in the germline V gene (reference sequence). CDR3 size: 15 residues. With V trimmed by 3 bases and J by 5 bases, 7 bases remained unmatched. The CDR3 spells CATSRGGQGEETQYF. As DNA, the CDR3 is TGTGCCACCAGCAGGGGGGGACAGGGAGAGGAGACCCAGTACTTC.

The chain combines TRBV10-3 with TRBJ2-2; no definite D call. Germline assignment: CDR1 ENHRY and CDR2 SYGVKD. V lost 2 bases, J lost 6 bases, and 10 bases lay in between. The CDR3 extends over 14 amino acids. CDR3 sequence reads: CAISETDKSGELFF. CDR3 DNA: TGTGCCATCAGTGAGACCGACAAGTCCGGGGAGCTGTTTTTT.

The chain couples TRBV15 to TRBJ2-2, with TRBD1 as a possible D gene (5 bases). Trimming shortened V by 7 bases and J by 0 bases, and 12 bases separated the two germline ends. Per germline, CDR1 LNHNV and CDR2 YYDKDF (reference sequence). The CDR3 runs to 15 residues. The DNA for the CDR3 is TGTGCCACCACCGTGGACATTTCGAACACCGGGGAGCTGTTTTTT. Translating it yields CATTVDISNTGELFF.

This sequence joins TRBV3-1 (or the pseudogene TRBV3-2) and TRBJ1-6; perhaps TRBD1 as D (5 bases). Germline-derived CDR1 and CDR2 are LGHDT and YNNKEL (reference sequence). The CDR3 runs to 15 residues. Between the trimmed V and J ends, which lost 4 bases and 9 bases, there was a span of 16 bases. This CDR3 reads CASSRVGGTGSPLHF. The CDR3 DNA reads TGTGCCAGCAGCCGCGTCGGAGGGACGGGTTCACCCCTCCACTTT.